This T cell receptor beta chain stems from a study of blood T cells in healthy people across ages. It was with a sample-barcoded 5' primer and a J-beta primer mix that a second PCR of roughly 7 to 12 cycles was run. Tagging of each cDNA molecule was performed by a template-switch adaptor with 12 random nucleotides. From the 5' RACE reads, TCRdb called clonotypes with MiXCR, one entry per CDR3 protein. The sample carries 700,000 or so distinct CDR3 sequences, 22% recorded once. Findings and caveats of the study: Getting older went along with TCR beta diversity per million T cells dropping roughly linearly.

V lost 1 base and J lost 10, with 7 bases in between. CDR3 length: 11 residues. As for this clonotype: The antigen remains unidentified.

The sample consisted of blood. The sequence derives from a man aged 65-85 years in good health. The chain recombines TRBV12-3 or TRBV12-4 with TRBJ1-1; the D gene is possibly TRBD1 (5 bases). The DNA of the CDR3 is TGTGCCAGCAGTTTAGGGGGGTCAGCTTTCTTT. Translation: CASSLGGSAFF.